This TCR beta chain was identified in a study of technical replicates of blood from a handful of donors (dated by TCRdb to the late 2010s). Receptor amplification or capture employed the immunoSEQ multiplex PCR assay. Drawn from immuneACCESS, this table holds only the in-frame rearrangements with V and J called that TCRdb kept. Clones are partly lost; checked studies trace under half to an unresolved V gene and leave the rest unexplained. The sample data list tens of thousands of clones, and 96% of these were observed just once. The ten largest clones add up to about 0.36% of the sample. CDR3 length: 17 amino acids, cysteine to phenylalanine. The read is trimmed to its CDR3 DNA, 51 bases read in frame from base 1. The trim is 1 base for V and 3 bases for J, with a gap of 17 bases between the germline ends. For CDR1 and CDR2, the germline V gene lists LGHNT and FRNRAP. Comment on this clone: Its antigen has not been determined. It has no much larger one-base neighbor in the sample; base qualities were not kept.

This TCR derives from a human donor in good health. In this chain, TRBV12-5 is recombined with TRBJ2-3; D gene: possibly TRBD1, on 5 matching bases. The source material was T cells isolated from PBMCs. Here the CDR3 is given as CASGLGPAPGITDTQYF. The nucleotides are TGTGCTAGTGGTTTGGGTCCGGCGCCAGGGATAACAGATACGCAGTATTTT.